This TCR beta chain derives from a study of shared clonotypes between healthy human individuals. The CDR3 sequence is 14 residues long. V was cut by 4 bases and J by 2 bases, with 11 bases left in between. Germline lookup yields CDR1 LNHDA and CDR2 SQIVND (reference sequence). The study's findings and limits: Around 5% was the fraction of naive CD4 clonotypes found shared across four donors. Only blood underwent sampling, and tissue repertoires likely differ. The generation probabilities recorded for non-shared clonotypes fell below those of clonotypes shared by all four donors.

At a deep level, the assay was run. The protocol was immunoSEQ multiplex PCR, while the TCRdb copy is restricted to in-frame clones and leaves out a portion. The sample holds about 2.3 million clones, roughly 93% seen once. As concerns this clone: No antigen is known for it.

The receptor comes from a man aged 18 to 30 in good health. Some clones in this sample may be carry-over from other donors' samples. V gene TRBV19 combines with J gene TRBJ2-5; D call uncertain. The sample comprised naive CD4+ T cells from PBMCs. Sample subset: CD45RA+ positively selected. The CDR3 spells CASSTQTVQETQYF. CDR3 sequence (DNA): TGTGCCAGTAGTACTCAAACGGTGCAAGAGACCCAGTACTTC.